This T cell receptor (beta chain) was found in a study of glioma-infiltrating T cells after dendritic cell vaccination. The protocol was immunoSEQ multiplex PCR, while the TCRdb copy is restricted to in-frame clones and leaves out a portion. Of over 90,000 clones listed, approximately 81% are singletons. The receptor comes from a human donor with glioblastoma. Source: blood, taken before dendritic cell vaccination.

This chain's CDR3 is CASSSTGGAYEQYF. In DNA form, the CDR3 reads TGTGCCAGCAGTTCGACAGGGGGCGCTTACGAGCAGTACTTC. The V gene is TRBV28, the J gene TRBJ2-7; 10 nucleotides line up with TRBD1. J was trimmed by 4 bases and V by 4 bases; bases with no gene match: 4. The CDR3 runs 14 residues. Looked up from germline, CDR1 is MDHEN and CDR2 is SYDVKM.